The rows below give T cell receptor beta chains drawn from one sample of a study of cytomegalovirus exposure and HLA in healthy donors. Some clones are missing from TCRdb's copy, which holds only in-frame ones; the method was immunoSEQ multiplex PCR. This repertoire shows approximately 100,000 clones, around two thirds found once; its top ten account for 3.5% to 4%. The sample was PBMCs. These receptors came from a man aged 25 to 40 in good health and CMV-seropositive. The CDR3 runs from the conserved cysteine through the conserved F or W. D genes are given only for firm matches. The size entry is marked missing in some rows and otherwise reads once, few, many or a size class.

V,size,J,D,length,CDR3,DNA
TRBV7-6,.,TRBJ2-2,TRBD2,15,CASSLRLAGGGELFF,TGTGCCAGCAGCTTGCGACTAGCGGGGGGCGGGGAGCTGTTTTTT
TRBV6-1,few,TRBJ2-2,TRBD1,15,CASSAWTGGTGELFF,TGTGCCAGCAGTGCTTGGACAGGGGGAACCGGGGAGCTGTTTTTT
TRBV5-1,few,TRBJ2-1,TRBD2,17,CASSLARLAGGADEQFF,TGCGCCAGCAGCTTGGCGAGACTAGCGGGGGGGGCCGATGAGCAGTTCTTC
TRBV5-5,few,TRBJ2-1,.,14,CASSLSGGVLEQFF,TGTGCCAGCAGCTTGTCGGGCGGGGTGCTTGAGCAGTTCTTC
TRBV5-6,.,TRBJ1-5,.,14,CASSQGLSNQPQHF,TGTGCCAGCAGCCAGGGACTTAGCAATCAGCCCCAGCATTTT
TRBV7-8,few,TRBJ1-2,TRBD1,15,CASSSRTGINYGYTF,TGTGCCAGCAGCTCTAGGACAGGGATTAACTATGGCTACACCTTC
TRBV27,.,TRBJ1-6,.,12,CASSFRDSPLHF,TGTGCCAGCAGTTTTCGTGATTCACCCCTCCACTTT
TRBV5-1,.,TRBJ1-2,.,14,CASSSSGSQWGYTF,TGCGCCAGCAGCTCGTCAGGGTCACAGTGGGGCTACACCTTC
TRBV2,.,TRBJ1-5,.,13,CASSDQVVERQHF,TGTGCCAGCAGCGACCAAGTCGTGGAGCGCCAGCATTTT
TRBV6-4,.,TRBJ1-2,TRBD1,13,CASRGQGAGGYTF,TGTGCCAGCCGGGGACAGGGGGCTGGTGGCTACACCTTC
TRBV2,.,TRBJ2-2,.,14,CASSDRVWTGELFF,TGTGCCAGCAGTGACAGGGTTTGGACCGGGGAGCTGTTTTTT
TRBV5-4,once,TRBJ1-5,.,15,CASSFNSDRNQPQHF,TGTGCCAGCAGCTTTAACAGTGATCGCAATCAGCCCCAGCATTTT
TRBV27,few,TRBJ1-6,.,14,CASSFWGPNSPLHF,TGTGCCAGCAGTTTTTGGGGGCCTAATTCACCCCTCCACTTT
TRBV29-1,.,TRBJ1-1,.,12,CSVGRGGTEAFF,TGCAGCGTTGGGCGAGGGGGCACTGAAGCTTTCTTT
TRBV9,.,TRBJ2-7,TRBD2,15,CASSGGLADSYEQYF,TGTGCCAGCAGCGGGGGACTAGCGGATTCCTACGAGCAGTACTTC
TRBV2,.,TRBJ1-5,.,14,CASSEYRENQPQHF,TGTGCCAGCAGTGAATACAGGGAGAATCAGCCCCAGCATTTT
TRBV21-1,.,TRBJ2-7,.,13,CASSAIEIYEQYF,TGTGCCAGCAGCGCAATAGAAATCTACGAGCAGTACTTC
TRBV7-6,.,TRBJ1-3,.,12,CASSPSRDTIYF,TGTGCCAGCAGCCCCTCCAGGGACACCATATATTTT
TRBV5-6,.,TRBJ1-1,.,17,CASFIGGQGGMNTEAFF,TGTGCCAGCTTTATTGGGGGGCAGGGAGGGATGAACACTGAAGCTTTCTTT
TRBV11-2,.,TRBJ1-2,.,13,CASSPDRNYGYTF,TGTGCCAGCAGCCCCGACAGGAACTATGGCTACACCTTC
TRBV6-1,.,TRBJ2-7,.,15,CASSESRTATYEQYF,TGTGCCAGCAGTGAATCTCGGACAGCCACCTACGAGCAGTACTTC
TRBV6-6,.,TRBJ2-3,TRBD2,16,CASSYGLAASTDTQYF,TGTGCCAGCAGTTACGGACTAGCGGCAAGCACAGATACGCAGTATTTT
TRBV7-2,.,TRBJ2-3,.,14,CASSSIRGTDTQYF,TGTGCCAGCAGCTCTATCAGGGGCACAGATACGCAGTATTTT
TRBV5-1,.,TRBJ2-2,TRBD2,15,CASSVAGAQTGELFF,TGCGCCAGCAGCGTCGCGGGAGCCCAGACCGGGGAGCTGTTTTTT
TRBV7-6,.,TRBJ2-5,.,15,CASSSVRGSQETQYF,TGTGCCAGCAGCTCAGTTCGGGGTAGCCAAGAGACCCAGTACTTC
TRBV10-3,.,TRBJ2-7,.,15,CAISESGGPAYEQYF,TGTGCCATCAGTGAGTCGGGGGGTCCCGCCTACGAGCAGTACTTC
TRBV18,.,TRBJ2-3,.,17,CASSSTKASGEKDTQYF,TGTGCCAGCTCTTCCACGAAGGCCTCCGGGGAGAAAGATACGCAGTATTTT
TRBV6-5,few,TRBJ1-5,.,13,CASSYSLNQPQHF,TGTGCCAGCAGTTACTCACTGAATCAGCCCCAGCATTTT
TRBV10-2,.,TRBJ1-2,TRBD1,14,CASSEQGKYGGYTF,TGCGCCAGCAGTGAACAGGGGAAGTATGGCGGCTACACCTTC
TRBV5-4,.,TRBJ2-7,.,15,CASSLVGGPGSEQYF,TGTGCCAGCAGCTTGGTAGGCGGGCCGGGGTCCGAGCAGTACTTC
TRBV27,.,TRBJ1-1,.,13,CASSLWGVTEAFF,TGTGCCAGCAGTTTATGGGGGGTTACTGAAGCTTTCTTT
TRBV20-1,.,TRBJ2-1,.,11,CSAPKRDEQFF,TGCAGTGCCCCTAAGCGGGATGAGCAGTTCTTC
TRBV9,few,TRBJ1-2,TRBD1,15,CASSVVRTGNYGYTF,TGTGCCAGCAGCGTAGTGAGGACAGGCAACTATGGCTACACCTTC
TRBV28,few,TRBJ1-2,TRBD1,14,CASSATGFNYGYTF,TGTGCCAGCAGTGCGACAGGGTTTAACTATGGCTACACCTTC
TRBV6-1,.,TRBJ2-7,TRBD1,14,CASSLTGKTYEQYF,TGTGCCAGCAGTCTGACAGGGAAGACCTACGAGCAGTACTTC
TRBV27,.,TRBJ1-2,.,18,CASSPRWHQRASNYGYTF,TGTGCCAGCAGTCCACGATGGCATCAGAGGGCTTCTAACTATGGCTACACCTTC
TRBV27,.,TRBJ2-7,.,14,CASSPSRGSDEQYF,TGTGCCAGCAGTCCTTCTAGGGGAAGTGACGAGCAGTACTTC
TRBV20-1,.,TRBJ2-5,.,11,CSALSGETQYF,TGCAGTGCCCTATCGGGGGAGACCCAGTACTTC
TRBV6-6,.,TRBJ1-2,.,12,CASTDRNYGYTF,TGTGCCAGCACTGACAGGAACTATGGCTACACCTTC
TRBV10-2,.,TRBJ1-1,.,13,CASAGTGRTEAFF,TGCGCCAGCGCCGGCACAGGGCGGACTGAAGCTTTCTTT
TRBV15,.,TRBJ2-5,TRBD2,16,CATRRAGGFGEETQYF,TGTGCCACCAGAAGGGCGGGGGGCTTTGGAGAAGAGACCCAGTACTTC
TRBV19,.,TRBJ2-2,.,16,CAGSIRRIENTGELFF,TGTGCCGGTAGTATTAGGAGGATCGAGAACACCGGGGAGCTGTTTTTT
TRBV5-1,.,TRBJ1-6,.,13,CASSLDQLSPLHF,TGCGCCAGCAGCTTGGACCAACTATCACCCCTCCACTTT
TRBV5-4,.,TRBJ2-7,.,14,CASSEGGPSYEQYF,TGTGCCAGCAGCGAGGGGGGGCCCTCCTACGAGCAGTACTTC
TRBV6-5,once,TRBJ1-5,TRBD1,15,CASSPDRYSNQPQHF,TGTGCCAGCAGTCCGGACAGGTATAGCAATCAGCCCCAGCATTTT
TRBV6-6,.,TRBJ2-7,TRBD2,15,CASSRAGELAYEQYF,TGTGCCAGCAGCCGAGCGGGGGAGCTGGCCTACGAGCAGTACTTC
TRBV4-1,.,TRBJ1-1,TRBD1,16,CASSRGTGGSNTEAFF,TGCGCCAGCAGCCGCGGGACAGGGGGCTCGAACACTGAAGCTTTCTTT
TRBV2,.,TRBJ2-5,.,13,CASSEALRETQYF,TGTGCCAGCAGTGAAGCGCTTAGAGAGACCCAGTACTTC
TRBV7-2,few,TRBJ1-2,.,14,CASSLAPGIYGYTF,TGTGCCAGCAGCTTAGCCCCAGGGATCTATGGCTACACCTTC
TRBV6-6,.,TRBJ2-3,TRBD1,15,CASSYGTGGGDTQYF,TGTGCCAGCAGTTACGGGACAGGGGGCGGAGATACGCAGTATTTT
TRBV10-3,.,TRBJ2-5,.,14,CAISEKQYQETQYF,TGTGCCATCAGTGAGAAACAGTACCAAGAGACCCAGTACTTC
TRBV5-4,once,TRBJ2-3,.,14,CASTAADSTDTQYF,TGTGCCAGCACGGCGGCCGATAGCACAGATACGCAGTATTTT
TRBV11-2,.,TRBJ2-3,TRBD1,20,CASSLESGIRQGRFTDTQYF,TGTGCCAGCAGCTTAGAAAGTGGCATCCGACAGGGACGTTTCACAGATACGCAGTATTTT
TRBV6-5,.,TRBJ2-7,TRBD1,15,CASSYSGTGIYEQYF,TGTGCCAGCAGTTACTCCGGGACAGGTATCTACGAGCAGTACTTC